The 20 T cell receptor beta chains below were found in one sample sequenced in a study of blood T cell repertoires in COVID-19. Assay used: immunoSEQ multiplex PCR; TCRdb lists only in-frame clones, some missing. The sample lists fewer than 250,000 clones; around 80% were seen once. Sequenced input: PBMCs or T cells enriched from blood (not recorded which). The receptors come from a woman aged 40 to 55 with acute COVID-19.

The chain employs TRBV7-3 and TRBJ1-2; 12 bases are a match to TRBD1. The length of the CDR3 is 16 residues. V dropped 5 bases and J dropped 4; count of bases not matched to a gene: 8. Germline V gene lookup returns CDR1 SGHTA and CDR2 FQGTGA. The CDR3 DNA reads as TGTGCCAGCAGCCCCGGGGGGACAGGGGGCACCTATGGCTACACCTTC. It specifies CASSPGGTGGTYGYTF.

The chain is built from TRBV6-1 and TRBJ2-4; D is perhaps TRBD1 (5 bases). Germline CDR1 MNHNS, CDR2 SASEGT. V was cut by 1 base and J by 0 bases, with 10 bases left in between. The CDR3 is 16 residues long. CDR3: CASSEGQILAKNIQYF. DNA for the CDR3: TGTGCCAGCAGTGAAGGACAGATATTAGCCAAAAACATTCAGTACTTC.

V gene TRBV18 combines with J gene TRBJ1-1; weak D call: TRBD1 (6 bases). Trimming removed 5 bases at V and 1 base at J, with 8 bases between. Germline V gene data show CDR1 as KGHSH and CDR2 as LQKENI. CDR3 length: 13 amino acids. CDR3 in amino acids: CASSSGQNTEAFF. The CDR3 DNA is TGTGCCAGCTCATCGGGACAGAACACTGAAGCTTTCTTT. The full variable domain, completed using reference TRBV18 and TRBJ1-1, is NAGVMQNPRHLVRRRGQEARLRCSPMKGHSHVYWYRQLPEEGLKFMVYLQKENIIDESGMPKERFSAEFPKEGPSILRIQQVVRGDSAAYFCASSSGQNTEAFFGQGTRLTVV.

V usage is TRBV3-1 (or the pseudogene TRBV3-2) and J usage is TRBJ2-5, with D possibly being TRBD2 (7 bases). The CDR3 totals 11 residues. V lost 3 bases to trimming and J lost 9 bases, with 8 bases between them. The V gene's germline CDR1 is LGHDT and CDR2 YNNKEL (reference sequence). This CDR3 is CASSQGGPQYF. The CDR3 DNA sequence: TGTGCCAGCAGCCAGGGGGGGCCCCAGTACTTC.

The rearrangement uses TRBV29-1 and TRBJ1-1; no definite D call. The germline V gene has CDR1 SQVTM and CDR2 ANQGSEA. V was pared by 3 bases and J by 0 bases, with 8 bases between. This CDR3 has 13 amino acids. CDR3 in amino acids: CSVDPVLNTEAFF. As DNA, the CDR3 is TGCAGCGTTGACCCGGTCTTGAACACTGAAGCTTTCTTT.

V is TRBV28 and J is TRBJ1-5; D gene uncertain. V was trimmed by 10 bases and J by 0 bases, leaving 22 bases between them. The CDR3 consists of 17 residues. Germline loops: CDR1 MDHEN, CDR2 SYDVKM. This CDR3 is CATRSTLAVYSNQPQHF. As DNA, the CDR3 is TGTGCCACCAGAAGTACCCTAGCGGTATATAGCAATCAGCCCCAGCATTTT.

The DNA for the CDR3 is TGTGCCTGGAACCGGGACAGATTCTCCTACGAGCAGTACTTC. Translated, it gives CAWNRDRFSYEQYF. The rearrangement links TRBV30 to TRBJ2-7, with 7 bases fitting TRBD1. Germline CDR1 and CDR2: GTSNPN and SVGIG (reference sequence). Unmatched junction bases numbered 6, after V lost 4 bases and J lost 0 bases. The CDR3 covers 14 residues. The full variable domain, its missing parts supplied by reference TRBV30 and TRBJ2-7, is SQTIHQWPATLVQPVGSPLSLECTVEGTSNPNLYWYRQAAGRGLQLLFYSVGIGQISSEVPQNLSASRPQDRQFILSSKKLLLSDSGFYLCAWNRDRFSYEQYFGPGTRLTVT.

This rearrangement joins TRBV5-1 to TRBJ2-6; no firm D call. The CDR3 sequence is 15 residues long. Trimming shortened V by 1 base and J by 2 bases, and 7 bases separated the two germline ends. CDR1 is SGHRS and CDR2 is YFSETQ in the germline V gene. The CDR3 reads CASSLSVTGANVLTF. The CDR3 nucleotides read TGCGCCAGCAGCTTGTCGGTTACTGGGGCCAACGTCCTGACTTTC.

This chain links TRBV5-1 with TRBJ2-1; a possible D gene is TRBD1 (6 bases). This CDR3 is 15 amino acids long. V was trimmed by 6 bases and J by 0 bases, leaving 13 bases between them. The germline V gene encodes CDR1 SGHRS and CDR2 YFSETQ. This chain's CDR3 is CASTRQDNSYNEQFF. The CDR3 nucleotides are TGCGCCAGCACCCGACAGGACAACTCCTACAATGAGCAGTTCTTC.

The CDR3 is CASSGLAGSTDTQYF. DNA for the CDR3: TGTGCCAGCAGTGGACTAGCGGGTAGCACAGATACGCAGTATTTT. This chain connects TRBV6-4 to TRBJ2-3; 10 bases fit TRBD2. The CDR3 covers 15 residues. Trimming removed 4 bases from V and 0 bases from J; junction bases left unmatched: 1. Germline lookup yields CDR1 MRHNA and CDR2 SNTAGT.

In its sample, this clone was seen once. This chain joins TRBV27 and TRBJ2-1; D not resolved. The germline CDR1 and CDR2 sequences are MNHEY and SMNVEV (reference sequence). The CDR3 totals 14 residues. With 2 bases removed from V and 2 bases from J, the gap between germline ends came to 7 bases. CDR3 loop: CASSLNWPYNEQFF. For the CDR3, the DNA is TGTGCCAGCAGTTTAAATTGGCCCTACAATGAGCAGTTCTTC.

The rearrangement joins TRBV28 to TRBJ2-2; TRBD1 agrees at 8 bases. The CDR3 runs 16 residues. The germline CDR1 and CDR2 sequences are MDHEN and SYDVKM. V lost 5 bases, J lost 0 bases, and 5 bases stayed unmatched. The CDR3 nucleotides are TGTGCCAGCAGTCCGCAACAGGGGGCGAACACCGGGGAGCTGTTTTTT. Its translation: CASSPQQGANTGELFF.

This clone has more than one count but fewer than ten. V gene TRBV6-6 combines with J gene TRBJ1-5; 7 bases map to TRBD1. The length of the CDR3 is 16 residues. The V and J ends lost 0 bases and 3 bases, in that order; junction bases with no gene match: 5. Germline CDR1 is MNHNY and CDR2 is SVGAGI (reference sequence). The CDR3 spells CASSYSGGQLNQPQHF. The CDR3, as DNA: TGTGCCAGCAGTTACTCGGGGGGACAGCTCAATCAGCCCCAGCATTTT.

As for this clone: The missing conserved phenylalanine or tryptophan at the end of this CDR3 makes a read error likely. The DNA is omitted, as the CDR3 cannot be located on it reliably, and the CDR3 follows TCRdb's listing. The chain is built from TRBV18 and TRBJ2-7; TRBD1, the table's D call, was not compared with the DNA. CDR1 is KGHSH, CDR2 LQKENI, per germline. The CDR3 length is 13 residues, termini included. This CDR3 reads CASSPAPRDRVQA.

CDR3 sequence reads: CASSLLAGNTEAFF. CDR3 in DNA: TGTGCCAGCAGCTTACTCGCGGGGAACACTGAAGCTTTCTTT. J is TRBJ1-1 and V is TRBV7-9; D gene unclear. The V gene's germline CDR1 is SEHNR and CDR2 FQNEAQ (reference sequence). The germline V and J ends were trimmed by 2 bases and 1 base, with 8 bases remaining between them. The CDR3 is 14 amino acids.

The chain links TRBV28 to TRBJ1-3; TRBD1 matches at 7 bases. The V gene's germline CDR1 is MDHEN and CDR2 SYDVKM. The CDR3 sequence is 18 residues long. V gave up 0 bases and J gave up 0 bases; unmatched junction bases: 8. CDR3: CASSLWGQFSDSGNTIYF. The CDR3 DNA is TGTGCCAGCAGTTTATGGGGACAGTTCAGTGACTCTGGAAACACCATATATTTT.

J is TRBJ1-6 and V is TRBV15; D is uncertain. V was shortened by 4 bases and J by 9 bases, with 16 bases between the two germline ends. The length of the CDR3 is 15 residues. CDR1 and CDR2 from the germline V gene are LNHNV and YYDKDF (reference sequence). For the CDR3, the DNA is TGTGCCACCAGCACCGGGCGGGGAGAGAGTTCACCCCTCCACTTT. Its translation is CATSTGRGESSPLHF.

The rearrangement links TRBV6-4 to TRBJ2-6; D unclear. From germline, CDR1 is MRHNA and CDR2 SNTAGT. V was trimmed by 0 bases and J by 0 bases, leaving 6 bases between them. There are 16 residues in the CDR3. Written as DNA, the CDR3 is TGTGCCAGCAGTGACTCGCTTAGCTCTGGGGCCAACGTCCTGACTTTC. The encoded protein is CASSDSLSSGANVLTF.

The chain recombines TRBV30 with TRBJ1-1, with 7 bases aligning to TRBD1. The length of the CDR3 is 13 residues. Germline CDR1 is GTSNPN and CDR2 is SVGIG (reference sequence). The ends lost 2 bases at V and 5 bases at J; junction bases unmatched: 5. The CDR3 nucleotides are TGTGCCTGGAGTCTGGCAGGGGGAACTGAAGCTTTCTTT. Translated, it gives CAWSLAGGTEAFF.

The chain joins TRBV11-3 to TRBJ2-1, with 13 bases identical to TRBD2. Germline V gene data show CDR1 as SGHNT and CDR2 as YENEEA. The ends lost 5 bases at V and 9 bases at J; junction bases unmatched: 10. This CDR3 contains 16 residues. The CDR3 region is CASSAFTSGRASEQFF. The CDR3 DNA follows: TGTGCCAGCAGCGCCTTCACTAGCGGGAGGGCCAGTGAGCAGTTCTTC.